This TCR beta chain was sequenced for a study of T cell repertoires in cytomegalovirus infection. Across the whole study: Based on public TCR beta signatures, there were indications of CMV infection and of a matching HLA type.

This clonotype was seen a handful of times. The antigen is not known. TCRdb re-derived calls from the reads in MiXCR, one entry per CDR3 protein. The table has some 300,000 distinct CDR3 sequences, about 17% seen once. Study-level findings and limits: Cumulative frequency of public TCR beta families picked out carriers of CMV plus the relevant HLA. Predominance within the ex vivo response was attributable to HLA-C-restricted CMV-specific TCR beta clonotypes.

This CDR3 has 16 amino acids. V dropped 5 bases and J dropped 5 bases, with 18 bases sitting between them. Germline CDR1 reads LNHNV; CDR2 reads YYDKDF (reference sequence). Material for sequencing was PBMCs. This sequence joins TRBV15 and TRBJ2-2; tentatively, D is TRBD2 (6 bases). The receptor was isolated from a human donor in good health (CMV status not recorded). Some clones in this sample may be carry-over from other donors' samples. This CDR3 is CATSPLEGLVTGELFF. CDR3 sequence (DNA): TGTGCCACCAGCCCCCTTGAGGGACTGGTAACCGGGGAGCTGTTTTTT.